This T cell receptor beta chain was sequenced during a study of blood T cell repertoires in COVID-19. In the study overall: There were acute and convalescent COVID-19 samples, and they came from the United States, Italy and Spain. T cells, B-cell-depleted T cells, or PBMCs supplied cDNA or gDNA.

As handled by the study authors: Amplification of reference gene primers was used by the study to estimate nucleated cell counts. The protocol was immunoSEQ multiplex PCR, while the TCRdb copy is restricted to in-frame clones and leaves out a portion. The V and J calls and clone size are taken from that table; D and trimming were inferred from the DNA. The repertoire holds roughly 250,000 clones, with approximately 80% as singletons. Germline V CDR1 and CDR2: KGHDR, SFDVKD. V lost 3 bases to trimming and J lost 5 bases, with 16 bases between them. This CDR3 is built from 15 residues. The chain couples TRBV24-1 to TRBJ2-7; possible D gene TRBD1, 6 bases. The origin of this receptor is a woman between 45 and 65 years old with acute or convalescent COVID-19. Sequenced: peripheral blood. Here the CDR3 DNA reads TGTGCCACCAGTGATACCGGGACACACAACGACGAGCAGTACTTC. Its protein is CATSDTGTHNDEQYF.